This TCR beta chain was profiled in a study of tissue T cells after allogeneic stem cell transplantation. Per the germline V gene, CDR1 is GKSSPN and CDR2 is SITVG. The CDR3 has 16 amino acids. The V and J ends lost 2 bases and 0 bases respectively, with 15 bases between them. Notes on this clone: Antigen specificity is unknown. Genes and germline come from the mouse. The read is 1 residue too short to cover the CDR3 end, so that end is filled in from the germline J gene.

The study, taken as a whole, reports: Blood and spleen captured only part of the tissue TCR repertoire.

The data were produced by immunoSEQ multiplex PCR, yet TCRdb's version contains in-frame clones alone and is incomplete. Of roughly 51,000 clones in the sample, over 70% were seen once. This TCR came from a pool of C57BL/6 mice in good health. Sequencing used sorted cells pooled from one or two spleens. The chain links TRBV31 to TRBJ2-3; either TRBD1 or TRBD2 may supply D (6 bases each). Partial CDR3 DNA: TGTGCCTGGAGTTCCGGAGAGGGGGGTAGTGCAGAAACGCTGTAT. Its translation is CAWSSGEGGSAETLY. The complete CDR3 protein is CAWSSGEGGSAETLYF. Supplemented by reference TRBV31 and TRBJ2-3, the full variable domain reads AQTIHQWPVAEIKAVGSPLSLGCTIKGKSSPNLYWYWQATGGTLQQLFYSITVGQVESVVQLNLSASRPKDDQFILSTEKLLLSHSGFYLCAWSSGEGGSAETLYFGSGTRLTVL.